The 2 T cell receptor beta chains presented below share a single source sample, sequenced in a study of cytomegalovirus exposure and HLA in healthy donors. Vbeta (60) and Jbeta (13) primers were used in the PCR. Sequencing was performed with immunoSEQ multiplex PCR; in TCRdb, only in-frame clones are kept and a portion is missing. This table has about 300,000 clones, roughly 88% appearing once. Sample: PBMCs. The source of these receptors is a man aged 35-49 years in good health and CMV-seropositive.

CDR3 sequence: CASSLAGDTTLQETQYF. The CDR3 DNA sequence: TGTGCCAGCAGCTTAGCGGGGGACACCACACTCCAAGAGACCCAGTACTTC. The chain employs TRBV7-8 and TRBJ2-5; tentative D call: TRBD1 (6 bases). V dropped 0 bases and J dropped 1 base, with 15 bases sitting between them. CDR1 SGHVS and CDR2 FQNEAQ come from the germline V gene. CDR3 length equals 17 residues.

The V and J genes are TRBV14 and TRBJ2-2; D possibly corresponds to TRBD1 (6 bases). Germline CDR1 SGHDN, CDR2 FVKESK. V was clipped by 6 bases and J by 1 base, with 12 bases between them. The CDR3 consists of 15 residues. Written as DNA, the CDR3 is TGTGCCAGCAGTCTGATGACAGGGAACACCGGGGAGCTGTTTTTT. As protein: CASSLMTGNTGELFF.